These 15 T cell receptor beta chains were all obtained from the same sample, sequenced in a study of CD8 T cells in Susac syndrome. It was with random hexamers that about 0.45 to 1 ug RNA was reverse transcribed. TCRdb reprocessed the immunoSEQ multiplex PCR reads with MiXCR, giving one entry per CDR3 protein. The profile shows more than 110,000 distinct CDR3 sequences, 85% to 95% of them singletons. The sequencing sample was made of CD4+ T cells from PBMCs. These TCRs come from a human donor with Susac syndrome.

This clonotype was counted a single time. The chain recombines TRBV12-3 or TRBV12-4 with TRBJ1-2; TRBD1 matches at 8 bases. This CDR3 has 15 amino acids. V dropped 3 bases and J dropped 8; count of bases not matched to a gene: 11. CDR3 amino acids: CASSFRGRWGDGYTF. For the CDR3, the DNA is TGTGCCAGCAGTTTCAGGGGGCGCTGGGGGGACGGCTACACCTTC.

The chain joins TRBV5-4 to TRBJ1-5; TRBD1 matches 7 bases. CDR3 length equals 15 residues. V trimming: 0 bases; J trimming: 3 bases; junction bases outside the gene matches: 3. Germline V gives CDR1 SGHNT, CDR2 YYREEE (reference sequence). CDR3 bases: TGTGCCAGCAGCTTGGCCGGGACAGACAATCAGCCCCAGCATTTT. Its protein product is CASSLAGTDNQPQHF.

The rearrangement joins TRBV29-1 to TRBJ2-3; D not certain. The length of the CDR3 is 12 residues. Germline V gene lookup returns CDR1 SQVTM and CDR2 ANQGSEA. V was cut by 4 bases and J by 1 base, with 6 bases left in between. The CDR3 here is CSVAQGTDTQYF. The CDR3 DNA reads TGCAGCGTTGCTCAGGGCACAGATACGCAGTATTTT.

The sample holds one count of this clonotype. This rearrangement joins TRBV5-1 to TRBJ2-1, with D tentatively TRBD2 (7 bases). This CDR3 is built from 14 residues. The germline gives CDR1 SGHRS, CDR2 YFSETQ. V gave up 4 bases and J gave up 4 bases, with 12 bases separating them. CDR3 region: CASSGGGRYNEQFF. The DNA of the CDR3 is TGCGCCAGCAGCGGCGGGGGCCGGTACAATGAGCAGTTCTTC. The full variable domain, in which reference TRBV5-1 and TRBJ2-1 provide the parts outside the CDR3, is KAGVTQTPRYLIKTRGQQVTLSCSPISGHRSVSWYQQTPGQGLQFLFEYFSETQRNKGNFPGRFSGRQFSNSRSEMNVSTLELGDSALYLCASSGGGRYNEQFFGPGTRLTVL.

Written as DNA, the CDR3 is TGCAGTGCTAGACCGACAGGGTACTCCTACAATGAGCAGTTCTTC. Its translation: CSARPTGYSYNEQFF. This chain links TRBV20-1 with TRBJ2-1; TRBD1 aligns across 7 bases. The V and J ends lost 2 bases and 0 bases, in that order; junction bases with no gene match: 4. The CDR3 extends over 15 amino acids. Germline CDR1 DFQATT, CDR2 SNEGSKA (reference sequence).

The genes are TRBV27 and TRBJ1-1; no definite D call. Germline V gene lookup returns CDR1 MNHEY and CDR2 SMNVEV (reference sequence). The V end was cut by 7 bases, the J end by 5 bases, with 20 bases between. The CDR3 spans 15 residues. CDR3 coding DNA: TGTGCCAGCACCCATCGGGCCGGGAAGGATACTGAAGCTTTCTTT. Protein: CASTHRAGKDTEAFF.

The chain employs TRBV28 and TRBJ1-1; unclear D gene. Germline lookup yields CDR1 MDHEN and CDR2 SYDVKM. The V and J ends lost 5 bases and 5 bases respectively, with 9 bases between them. The CDR3 has 12 residues. The CDR3 DNA is TGTGCCAGCAGTCCGCGAGGGACTGAAGCTTTCTTT. Its translation: CASSPRGTEAFF.

This CDR3 reads CSASGGHQRRVYGYTF. The CDR3 DNA reads TGCAGTGCTAGTGGGGGACATCAACGTCGTGTCTATGGCTACACCTTC. This chain links TRBV20-1 with TRBJ1-2; tentatively, D is TRBD1 (6 bases). V was clipped by 3 bases and J by 4 bases, with 21 bases between them. CDR3 length equals 16 residues. Germline CDR1 reads DFQATT; CDR2 reads SNEGSKA (reference sequence).

The V and J genes are TRBV9 and TRBJ1-2, with D perhaps matching TRBD1 (5 bases). V lost 1 base to trimming and J lost 10 bases, with 14 bases between them. The CDR3 length is 13 residues. Germline lookup yields CDR1 SGDLS and CDR2 YYNGEE. The CDR3 reads CASSVQDKGSYTF. DNA of the CDR3: TGTGCCAGCAGCGTACAGGACAAAGGCTCCTACACCTTC.

This clonotype appeared once. V usage is TRBV12-3 or TRBV12-4 and J usage is TRBJ2-1, with TRBD2 matching 13 bases. This CDR3 comprises 16 residues. V gave up 8 bases and J gave up 2 bases; unmatched junction bases: 6. CDR3 in amino acids: CASRTSGSLPYNEQFF. The DNA for the CDR3 is TGTGCCAGCCGGACTAGCGGGAGTCTCCCCTACAATGAGCAGTTCTTC.

J is TRBJ2-1 and V is TRBV20-1; 7 bases align to TRBD1. J gave up 6 bases and V 6 bases, and 14 bases lay outside the gene matches. The germline V gene encodes CDR1 DFQATT and CDR2 SNEGSKA (reference sequence). CDR3 size: 15 residues. The CDR3 loop reads CSATKQGRSFNEQFF. CDR3 coding DNA: TGCAGTGCCACAAAACAGGGGCGATCTTTCAATGAGCAGTTCTTC.

The CDR3 nucleotides read TGCGCCAGTAAGGGGAGAACGGATGCCGGGGAGCTGTTTTTT. It translates to CASKGRTDAGELFF. The chain uses TRBV5-1 and TRBJ2-2; D is perhaps TRBD1 or TRBD2 (5 bases each). Looked up from germline, CDR1 is SGHRS and CDR2 is YFSETQ. The CDR3 totals 14 residues. V was pared by 8 bases and J by 6 bases, with 17 bases between.

This chain connects TRBV29-1 to TRBJ2-1, with a possible D match to TRBD2 (6 bases). There are 11 residues in the CDR3. CDR1 is SQVTM, CDR2 ANQGSEA, per germline. V lost 7 bases, J lost 10 bases, and 14 bases lay in between. The CDR3 loop reads CSASLAGEQFF. DNA of the CDR3: TGCAGCGCTAGCCTCGCGGGAGAGCAGTTCTTC.

This sequence joins TRBV9 and TRBJ2-1; no firm D call. V dropped 0 bases and J dropped 3 bases, with 10 bases sitting between them. Germline V CDR1 and CDR2: SGDLS, YYNGEE. The CDR3 runs to 15 residues. DNA of the CDR3: TGTGCCAGCAGCGTAGCCGCACACGGCTACAATGAGCAGTTCTTC. Residues: CASSVAAHGYNEQFF.

This clonotype was seen once. The chain combines TRBV11-2 with TRBJ2-7, with D unclear. Germline V gives CDR1 SGHAT, CDR2 FQNNGV. The CDR3 extends over 14 amino acids. The V end was cut by 3 bases, the J end by 6 bases, with 15 bases between. The chain's CDR3 is CASSLLHSTSEQYF. Written as DNA, the CDR3 is TGTGCCAGCAGCTTGTTACACTCCACGAGCGAGCAGTACTTC. The full variable domain, its missing parts supplied by reference TRBV11-2 and TRBJ2-7, is EAGVAQSPRYKIIEKRQSVAFWCNPISGHATLYWYQQILGQGPKLLIQFQNNGVVDDSQLPKDRFSAERLKGVDSTLKIQPAKLEDSAVYLCASSLLHSTSEQYFGPGTRLTVT.